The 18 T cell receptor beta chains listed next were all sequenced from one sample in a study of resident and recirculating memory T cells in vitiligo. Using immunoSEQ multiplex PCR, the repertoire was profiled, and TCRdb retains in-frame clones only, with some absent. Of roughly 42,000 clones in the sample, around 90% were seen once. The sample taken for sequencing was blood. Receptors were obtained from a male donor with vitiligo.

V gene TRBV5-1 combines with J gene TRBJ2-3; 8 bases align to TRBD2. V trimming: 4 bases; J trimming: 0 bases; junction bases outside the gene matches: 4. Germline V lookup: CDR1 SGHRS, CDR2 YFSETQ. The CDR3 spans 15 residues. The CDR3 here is CASSPGLGSTDTQYF. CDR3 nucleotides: TGCGCCAGCAGCCCGGGACTAGGGAGCACAGATACGCAGTATTTT.

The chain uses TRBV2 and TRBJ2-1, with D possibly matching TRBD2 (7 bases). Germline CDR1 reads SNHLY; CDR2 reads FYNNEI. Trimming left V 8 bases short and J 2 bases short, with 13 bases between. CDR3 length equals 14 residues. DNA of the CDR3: TGTGCCAGCGGCAACGGGGGGCCCTACAATGAGCAGTTCTTC. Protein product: CASGNGGPYNEQFF.

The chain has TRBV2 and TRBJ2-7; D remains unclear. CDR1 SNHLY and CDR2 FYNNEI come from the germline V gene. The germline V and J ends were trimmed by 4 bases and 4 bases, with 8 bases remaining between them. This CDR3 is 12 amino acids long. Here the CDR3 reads CASSGSGYEQYF. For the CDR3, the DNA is TGTGCCAGCAGTGGGTCCGGGTACGAGCAGTACTTC.

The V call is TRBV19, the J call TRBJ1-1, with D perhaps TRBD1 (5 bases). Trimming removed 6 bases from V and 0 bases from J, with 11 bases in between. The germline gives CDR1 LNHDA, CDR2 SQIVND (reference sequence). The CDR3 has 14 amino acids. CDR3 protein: CASRLRELNTEAFF. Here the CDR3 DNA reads TGTGCCAGTAGGCTCAGGGAATTGAACACTGAAGCTTTCTTT.

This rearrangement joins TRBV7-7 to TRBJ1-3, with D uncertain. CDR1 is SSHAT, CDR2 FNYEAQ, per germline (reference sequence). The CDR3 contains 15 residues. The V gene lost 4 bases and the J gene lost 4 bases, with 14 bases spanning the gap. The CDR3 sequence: CASSSSGEFGNTIYF. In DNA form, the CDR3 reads TGTGCCAGCAGCTCCTCCGGGGAGTTCGGAAACACCATATATTTT.

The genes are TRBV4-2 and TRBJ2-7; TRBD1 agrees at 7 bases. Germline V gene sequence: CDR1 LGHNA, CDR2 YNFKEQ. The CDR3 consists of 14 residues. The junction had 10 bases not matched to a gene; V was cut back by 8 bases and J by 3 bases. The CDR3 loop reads CASSARTGLYEQYF. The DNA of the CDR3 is TGTGCCAGCTCTGCTCGGACAGGACTCTACGAGCAGTACTTC.

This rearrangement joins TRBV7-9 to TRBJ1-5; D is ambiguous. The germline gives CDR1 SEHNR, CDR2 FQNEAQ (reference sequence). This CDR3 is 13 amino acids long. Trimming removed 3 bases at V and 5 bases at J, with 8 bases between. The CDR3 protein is CASSFAAYQPQHF. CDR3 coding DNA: TGTGCCAGCAGCTTCGCGGCGTATCAGCCCCAGCATTTT.

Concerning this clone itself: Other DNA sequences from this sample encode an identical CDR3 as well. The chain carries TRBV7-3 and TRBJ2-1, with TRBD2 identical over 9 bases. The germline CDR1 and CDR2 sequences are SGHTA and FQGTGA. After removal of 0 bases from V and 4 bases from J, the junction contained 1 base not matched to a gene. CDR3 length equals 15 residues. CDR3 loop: CASSLTSGGYNEQFF. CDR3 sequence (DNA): TGTGCCAGCAGCTTAACTAGCGGGGGTTACAATGAGCAGTTCTTC. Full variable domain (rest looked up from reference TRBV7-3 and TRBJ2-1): GAGVSQTPSNKVTEKGKYVELRCDPISGHTALYWYRQSLGQGPEFLIYFQGTGAADDSGLPNDRFFAVRPEGSVSTLKIQRTERGDSAVYLCASSLTSGGYNEQFFGPGTRLTVL.

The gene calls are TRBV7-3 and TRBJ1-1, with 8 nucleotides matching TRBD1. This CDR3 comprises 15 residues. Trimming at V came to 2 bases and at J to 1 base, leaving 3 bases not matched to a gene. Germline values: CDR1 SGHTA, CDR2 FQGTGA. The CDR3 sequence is CASSLLGQGNTEAFF. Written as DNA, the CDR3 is TGTGCCAGCAGCTTATTAGGACAGGGGAACACTGAAGCTTTCTTT. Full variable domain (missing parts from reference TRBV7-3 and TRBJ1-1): GAGVSQTPSNKVTEKGKYVELRCDPISGHTALYWYRQSLGQGPEFLIYFQGTGAADDSGLPNDRFFAVRPEGSVSTLKIQRTERGDSAVYLCASSLLGQGNTEAFFGQGTRLTVV.

CDR3 sequence: CASRERDRAYNEQFF. Written as DNA, the CDR3 is TGTGCCAGCAGAGAGCGGGACAGGGCATACAATGAGCAGTTCTTC. The chain joins TRBV27 to TRBJ2-1; 9 nucleotides match TRBD1. CDR1 is MNHEY, CDR2 SMNVEV, per germline (reference sequence). V gave up 6 bases and J gave up 4 bases; unmatched junction bases: 7. CDR3 size: 15 residues.

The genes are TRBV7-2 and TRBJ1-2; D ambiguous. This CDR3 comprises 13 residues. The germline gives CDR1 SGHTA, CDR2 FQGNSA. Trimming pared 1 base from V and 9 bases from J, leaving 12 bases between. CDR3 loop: CASSLVGSVSYTF. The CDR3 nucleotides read TGTGCCAGCAGCTTAGTAGGGAGTGTGAGCTACACCTTC.

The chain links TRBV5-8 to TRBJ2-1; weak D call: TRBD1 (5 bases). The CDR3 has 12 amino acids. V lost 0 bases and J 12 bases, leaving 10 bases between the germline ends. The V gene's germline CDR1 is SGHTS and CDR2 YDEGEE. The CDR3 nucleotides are TGTGCCAGCAGCTTGGGCAGGGTGTTGCAGTTCTTC. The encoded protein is CASSLGRVLQFF.

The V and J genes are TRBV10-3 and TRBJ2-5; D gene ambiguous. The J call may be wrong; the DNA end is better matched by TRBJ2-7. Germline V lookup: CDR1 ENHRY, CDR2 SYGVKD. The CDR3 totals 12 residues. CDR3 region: CAISETAYEQYF. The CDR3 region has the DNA TGTGCCATCAGTGAGACAGCCTACGAGCAGTACTTC.

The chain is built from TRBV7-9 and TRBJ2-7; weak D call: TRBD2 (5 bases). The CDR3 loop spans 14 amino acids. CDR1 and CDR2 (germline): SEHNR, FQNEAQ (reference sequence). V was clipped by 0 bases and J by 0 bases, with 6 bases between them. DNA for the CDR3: TGTGCCAGCAGCTTAGCTCGGGACTCCTACGAGCAGTACTTC. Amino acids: CASSLARDSYEQYF.

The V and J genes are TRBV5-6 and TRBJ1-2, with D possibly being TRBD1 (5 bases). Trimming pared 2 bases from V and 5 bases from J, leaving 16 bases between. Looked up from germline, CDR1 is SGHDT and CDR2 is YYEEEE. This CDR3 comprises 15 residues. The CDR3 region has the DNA TGTGCCAGCAGCTTCCGACAGTCCTTCACGTATGGCTACACCTTC. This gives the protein CASSFRQSFTYGYTF.

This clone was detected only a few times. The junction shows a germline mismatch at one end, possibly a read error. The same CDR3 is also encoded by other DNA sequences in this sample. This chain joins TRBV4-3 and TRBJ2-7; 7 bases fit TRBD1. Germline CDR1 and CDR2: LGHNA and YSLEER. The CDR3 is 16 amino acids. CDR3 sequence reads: CASSQDSGDRAYEQYF. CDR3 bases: TGCGCCAGCAGCCAAGATTCAGGAGACAGGGCCTACGAACAGTACTTC.

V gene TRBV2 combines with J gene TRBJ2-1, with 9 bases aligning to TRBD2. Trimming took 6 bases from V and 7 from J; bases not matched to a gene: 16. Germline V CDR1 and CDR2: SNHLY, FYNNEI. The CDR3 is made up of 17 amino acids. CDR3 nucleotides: TGTGCCAGCAGGGATAGCGGGGGCCCCACCCCGGTAAATGAGCAGTTCTTC. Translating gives CASRDSGGPTPVNEQFF.

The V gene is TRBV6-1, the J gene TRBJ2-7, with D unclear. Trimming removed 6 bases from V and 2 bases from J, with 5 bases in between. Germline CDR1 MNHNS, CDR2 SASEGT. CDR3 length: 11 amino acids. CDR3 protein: CASRFTYEQYF. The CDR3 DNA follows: TGTGCCAGCAGGTTCACCTACGAGCAGTACTTC.